Listed below are T cell receptor beta chains from one sample, sequenced in a study of T cell responses to AZD1222 COVID-19 vaccine. Profiling relied on immunoSEQ multiplex PCR, and the TCRdb table lists in-frame clones only, not all of them. The table shows about 190,000 clones, with over 80% occurring only once. The source material was peripheral blood, sampled on day 0 of MenACWY control vaccination. Receptors originate from an adult in good health. The CDR3 runs from the conserved cysteine through the conserved F or W. The order of the fields is V gene, clone size, J gene, D gene, CDR3 protein, CDR3 DNA. A D gene is named only where the DNA matches it firmly. The size field is filled for only some rows; it gives once, few, many or a size class.

>TRBV7-2|-|TRBJ2-2|TRBD2
CASSLIWGGVNTGELFF
TGTGCCAGCAGCTTAATTTGGGGAGGGGTTAACACCGGGGAGCTGTTTTTT
>TRBV19|-|TRBJ1-2|-
CASSPRGPGNGYTF
TGTGCCAGTAGTCCGAGGGGACCAGGGAATGGCTACACCTTC
>TRBV9|once|TRBJ2-7|-
CASSLAGARLDEQYF
TGTGCCAGCAGCCTCGCGGGGGCGCGATTGGACGAGCAGTACTTC
>TRBV24-1|once|TRBJ2-5|-
CATSDSTRKQTQYF
TGTGCCACCAGTGATTCAACTAGAAAGCAGACCCAGTACTTC
>TRBV18|-|TRBJ2-1|TRBD1
CASSGGTGANEQFF
TGTGCCAGCTCGGGGGGGACAGGGGCCAATGAGCAGTTCTTC
>TRBV10-1|-|TRBJ2-1|-
CAIKLVVPNNNEQFF
TGCGCCATCAAGCTCGTGGTGCCAAACAACAATGAGCAGTTCTTC
>TRBV7-9|-|TRBJ2-7|-
CASSLTRGLSSYEQYF
TGTGCCAGCAGCCTCACCCGGGGCTTGAGCTCCTACGAGCAGTACTTC
>TRBV7-9|-|TRBJ1-1|TRBD1
CASSAGTGVNTEAFF
TGTGCCAGCAGCGCCGGGACAGGGGTTAACACTGAAGCTTTCTTT
>TRBV5-1|once|TRBJ1-5|-
CASSLEGGNQPQHF
TGCGCCAGCAGCTTGGAGGGTGGTAATCAGCCCCAGCATTTT
>TRBV5-1|few|TRBJ1-2|TRBD1
CASSLIGGQGTSGYTF
TGCGCCAGCAGCTTGATTGGGGGACAGGGTACCAGTGGCTACACCTTC
>TRBV27|-|TRBJ1-1|-
CASGGRSGYTEAFF
TGTGCCAGTGGGGGGCGTTCGGGGTACACTGAAGCTTTCTTT
>TRBV4-2|-|TRBJ2-7|-
CASSQNRGGGTYEQYF
TGTGCCAGCAGCCAAAACAGGGGAGGGGGAACCTACGAGCAGTACTTC
>TRBV29-1|-|TRBJ2-1|TRBD2
CSGGTSGSGEQFF
TGCAGCGGGGGGACTAGCGGGAGCGGTGAGCAGTTCTTC
>TRBV5-1|-|TRBJ2-1|-
CASSLEGLAREQFF
TGCGCCAGCAGCTTGGAGGGGCTAGCACGAGAGCAGTTCTTC
>TRBV9|-|TRBJ1-2|-
CASTSVGNYGYTF
TGTGCCAGCACCTCAGTGGGAAACTATGGCTACACCTTC
>TRBV30|-|TRBJ2-1|TRBD1
CAWIIGTGAVEQFF
TGTGCCTGGATAATAGGGACAGGGGCCGTTGAGCAGTTCTTC
>TRBV5-6|-|TRBJ2-3|-
CASSPVGRGGSTDTQYF
TGTGCCAGCAGCCCCGTCGGAAGAGGGGGAAGCACAGATACGCAGTATTTT
>TRBV14|-|TRBJ2-2|-
CASSQAGRDIAGELFF
TGTGCCAGCAGCCAAGCGGGCAGGGATATTGCCGGGGAGCTGTTTTTT
>TRBV21-1|-|TRBJ2-7|-
CASSPRGGIQLPYEQYF
TGTGCCAGCAGCCCCCGGGGAGGGATTCAGTTACCCTACGAGCAGTACTTC
>TRBV21-1|-|TRBJ2-7|-
CASTTTVIPGEQYF
TGTGCCAGCACCACTACGGTTATCCCCGGCGAGCAGTACTTC
>TRBV4-2|-|TRBJ1-1|-
CASSQAHLTRGTEAFF
TGTGCCAGCAGCCAAGCACATCTTACGAGGGGCACTGAAGCTTTCTTT
>TRBV30|-|TRBJ2-5|-
CAWGAEETQYF
TGTGCCTGGGGGGCGGAAGAGACCCAGTACTTC
>TRBV14|once|TRBJ1-4|TRBD1
CASSQDLDRGIEKLFF
TGTGCCAGCAGCCAAGATCTTGACAGGGGGATTGAAAAACTGTTTTTT
>TRBV5-1|-|TRBJ2-1|TRBD2
CASSLGGGGSYNEQFF
TGCGCCAGCAGCTTGGGCGGGGGTGGCTCCTACAATGAGCAGTTCTTC
>TRBV19|-|TRBJ1-6|-
CASNEGAPGASPLHF
TGTGCCAGTAACGAGGGCGCCCCCGGAGCGTCACCCCTCCACTTT
>TRBV5-5|-|TRBJ1-6|TRBD1
CASSLVATGRSSPLHF
TGTGCCAGCAGCTTGGTTGCGACAGGGAGGAGTTCACCCCTCCACTTT
>TRBV11-2|-|TRBJ1-3|-
CASSPDIYSGNTIYF
TGTGCCAGCAGCCCAGACATCTACTCTGGAAACACCATATATTTT
>TRBV7-8|-|TRBJ1-2|-
CASSLVPQGLINYGYTF
TGTGCCAGCAGCTTAGTACCTCAGGGGCTCATTAACTATGGCTACACCTTC